These 18 T cell receptor beta chains originate from one sample sequenced in a study of blood T cell repertoires in COVID-19. Clones were sequenced by immunoSEQ multiplex PCR, and TCRdb holds only the in-frame ones, with some missing. The sample includes more than 150,000 clones, around 80% of them seen just once. Input material: PBMCs or T cells enriched from blood (not recorded which). The receptors come from a man in his 60s who had been exposed to COVID-19.

J is TRBJ2-1 and V is TRBV9; the match to TRBD2 covers 10 bases. Germline-derived CDR1 and CDR2 are SGDLS and YYNGEE. The CDR3 is made up of 16 amino acids. Germline trimming cut 0 bases from V and 8 bases from J; bases unmatched to any gene: 8. CDR3 protein: CASSVGGSGRLYEQFF. CDR3 nucleotide sequence: TGTGCCAGCAGCGTAGGCGGTAGCGGGAGGTTGTATGAGCAGTTCTTC.

This rearrangement joins TRBV2 to TRBJ2-2; maybe TRBD2 (5 bases). Per the germline V gene, CDR1 is SNHLY and CDR2 is FYNNEI. This CDR3 region has 14 residues. V dropped 8 bases and J dropped 1 base, with 11 bases sitting between them. The CDR3 sequence: CASGREMNTGELFF. The DNA for the CDR3 is TGTGCCAGCGGTAGGGAGATGAACACCGGGGAGCTGTTTTTT.

This chain connects TRBV15 to TRBJ1-1; TRBD1 might be the D (6 bases). This CDR3 comprises 13 residues. In germline, CDR1 is LNHNV, CDR2 YYDKDF (reference sequence). V was trimmed by 9 bases and J by 2 bases, leaving 13 bases between them. The CDR3 nucleotides are TGTGCCACTGGGCGGGGGCCTAACACTGAAGCTTTCTTT. Translating gives CATGRGPNTEAFF.

The chain joins TRBV10-3 to TRBJ1-2; 8 nucleotides align to TRBD1. This CDR3 is built from 17 residues. CDR1 is ENHRY and CDR2 is SYGVKD in the germline V gene. J lost 7 bases, V lost 0 bases, and 13 bases had no gene match. CDR3 nucleotides: TGTGCCATCAGTGAGTCGACTCAGAGGACAGGGAACGGTGGCTACACCTTC. Its translation is CAISESTQRTGNGGYTF.

The chain links TRBV14 to TRBJ2-3; maybe TRBD2 (5 bases). V gave up 4 bases and J gave up 3 bases, with 17 bases separating them. Germline CDR1 is SGHDN and CDR2 is FVKESK. The CDR3 is 16 amino acids. CDR3 sequence reads: CASSRTSLPGTDTQYF. CDR3 bases: TGTGCCAGCAGCCGAACTAGTCTTCCTGGGACAGATACGCAGTATTTT.

The J gene is TRBJ2-2, the V gene TRBV19; D call uncertain. Trimming cost V 5 bases and J 10 bases, with 20 bases left between them. The CDR3 runs to 15 residues. Germline V gene lookup returns CDR1 LNHDA and CDR2 SQIVND (reference sequence). The CDR3 sequence is CASSPRSPPSAELFF. The CDR3 coding sequence is TGTGCCAGTAGTCCGAGGAGCCCCCCTTCGGCGGAGCTGTTTTTT.

V gene TRBV11-1 combines with J gene TRBJ2-7; TRBD2 might be the D (7 bases). V lost 5 bases to trimming and J lost 4 bases, with 21 bases between them. Germline V gene data show CDR1 as SGHAT and CDR2 as FQDESV (reference sequence). The CDR3 contains 16 residues. Here the CDR3 DNA reads TGTGCCAGCAGCCCCTTTGTGGGGGGGGGCCTTTACGAGCAGTACTTC. Protein product: CASSPFVGGGLYEQYF.

J is TRBJ1-2 and V is TRBV11-1; D remains unclear. Trimming took 5 bases from V and 9 from J, leaving 19 bases between them. CDR1 and CDR2 from the germline V gene are SGHAT and FQDESV (reference sequence). The CDR3 contains 14 residues. CDR3 coding DNA: TGTGCCAGCAGCCCGGGAGTTTCCTCCCTCCGCTACACCTTC. As protein: CASSPGVSSLRYTF.

The chain combines TRBV3-1 (or the pseudogene TRBV3-2) with TRBJ2-2; no clear D. Trimming cost V 0 bases and J 5 bases, with 13 bases left between them. Germline CDR1 reads LGHDT; CDR2 reads YNNKEL (reference sequence). This CDR3 contains 16 residues. The CDR3 here is CASSQEQVWWTGELFF. For the CDR3, the DNA is TGTGCCAGCAGCCAAGAGCAGGTTTGGTGGACCGGGGAGCTGTTTTTT.

This chain connects TRBV30 to TRBJ1-1; tentatively, D is TRBD1 (6 bases). From germline, CDR1 is GTSNPN and CDR2 SVGIG (reference sequence). Trimming left V 5 bases short and J 4 bases short, with 20 bases between. CDR3 length: 15 amino acids. In DNA, the CDR3 is TGTGCCTGGCGTAAAGGGGGGGGGCCTGGCACTGAAGCTTTCTTT. Residues: CAWRKGGGPGTEAFF. The entire variable domain, with the rest obtained from reference TRBV30 and TRBJ1-1, is as follows: SQTIHQWPATLVQPVGSPLSLECTVEGTSNPNLYWYRQAAGRGLQLLFYSVGIGQISSEVPQNLSASRPQDRQFILSSKKLLLSDSGFYLCAWRKGGGPGTEAFFGQGTRLTVV.

The chain carries TRBV19 and TRBJ1-5; D possibly corresponds to TRBD1 (5 bases). Germline values: CDR1 LNHDA, CDR2 SQIVND (reference sequence). The CDR3 loop spans 13 amino acids. With 3 bases removed from V and 9 bases from J, the gap between germline ends came to 12 bases. Here the CDR3 reads CASSITGERPQHF. CDR3 DNA sequence: TGTGCCAGTAGTATCACGGGGGAGAGGCCCCAGCATTTT.

V is TRBV27 and J is TRBJ1-4; 9 bases map to TRBD1. From germline, CDR1 is MNHEY and CDR2 SMNVEV (reference sequence). The CDR3 is 16 amino acids. V lost 5 bases to trimming and J lost 5 bases; unmatched junction nucleotides: 9. CDR3: CASSPFFGTGNEKLFF. CDR3 nucleotide sequence: TGTGCCAGCAGTCCCTTCTTCGGGACAGGGAATGAAAAACTGTTTTTT.

This chain connects TRBV7-9 to TRBJ2-1; no definite D call. The germline CDR1 and CDR2 sequences are SEHNR and FQNEAQ (reference sequence). This CDR3 region has 15 residues. V shed 3 bases and J shed 1 base, with 10 bases lying between them. CDR3 nucleotides: TGTGCCAGCAGCTTGAGCGCGGTTTCCTACAATGAGCAGTTCTTC. It codes for CASSLSAVSYNEQFF.

The chain joins TRBV25-1 to TRBJ2-7; 14 nucleotides align to TRBD2. The CDR3 covers 17 residues. V shed 2 bases, J shed 1 base, and the junction held 4 bases outside the gene matches. CDR1 and CDR2 from the germline V gene are MGHDK and SYGVNS. The CDR3 loop reads CASSERTSGRYSYEQYF. Written as DNA, the CDR3 is TGTGCCAGCAGTGAACGGACTAGCGGGAGGTATTCCTACGAGCAGTACTTC.

On this clone itself: The sample contains more than one DNA sequence encoding this CDR3. The chain carries TRBV7-8 and TRBJ1-2, with 10 bases matching TRBD1. This CDR3 spans 14 amino acids. J gave up 2 bases and V 5 bases, and 2 bases lay outside the gene matches. Germline V gives CDR1 SGHVS, CDR2 FQNEAQ. The CDR3 spells CASSLGQGNYGYTF. CDR3 bases: TGTGCCAGCAGCCTGGGACAGGGGAACTATGGCTACACCTTC.

The CDR3 sequence is CASSSPLAGRDEQFF. The CDR3 DNA reads as TGTGCCAGCAGCTCCCCTCTAGCGGGACGCGATGAGCAGTTCTTC. The chain employs TRBV11-2 and TRBJ2-1; 9 bases are shared with TRBD2. The germline V gene has CDR1 SGHAT and CDR2 FQNNGV. V shed 4 bases and J 8 bases; nucleotides not matched to a gene: 9. The CDR3 loop spans 15 amino acids.

The gene calls are TRBV2 and TRBJ2-7, with 8 positions matching TRBD2. The CDR3 spans 15 residues. Germline CDR1 SNHLY, CDR2 FYNNEI. The V gene end was trimmed by 7 bases and the J gene end by 4 bases; junction bases not matched to a gene: 12. The CDR3 coding sequence is TGTGCCAGCACCTTAGTGGGCGGGAGGACTTACGAGCAGTACTTC. Translating gives CASTLVGGRTYEQYF.

This clone was observed at least ten times. V gene TRBV27 combines with J gene TRBJ2-7, with D maybe TRBD2 (6 bases). The germline CDR1 and CDR2 sequences are MNHEY and SMNVEV (reference sequence). V was clipped by 9 bases and J by 2 bases, with 23 bases between them. This CDR3 has 16 residues. This CDR3 is CASSTYTRTNPYEQYF. In DNA form, the CDR3 reads TGTGCCAGTAGTACTTACACAAGGACTAACCCCTACGAGCAGTACTTC.